The 2 T cell receptor beta chains below all came from one sample that was sequenced in a study of cytomegalovirus exposure and HLA in healthy donors. PCR was performed using 60 Vbeta and 13 Jbeta primers. Sequenced by immunoSEQ multiplex PCR; TCRdb stores in-frame clones only, minus some. The sample table includes tens of thousands of clones. The specimen sequenced was PBMCs. The receptors come from a female donor in good health and CMV-seropositive.

CDR3 region: CASAGTHEGEQYF. The DNA for the CDR3 is TGTGCCAGTGCGGGAACCCATGAGGGCGAGCAGTACTTC. The chain couples TRBV19 to TRBJ2-7; TRBD2 might be the D (6 bases). V was shortened by 8 bases and J by 6 bases, with 17 bases between the two germline ends. The length of the CDR3 is 13 residues. The V gene's germline CDR1 is LNHDA and CDR2 SQIVND (reference sequence).

The gene calls are TRBV4-2 and TRBJ2-5; TRBD2 is a possible D gene (5 bases). Deletions cut 5 bases from V and 5 bases from J, with 24 bases between. Germline V gene lookup returns CDR1 LGHNA and CDR2 YNFKEQ. CDR3 length: 17 residues. The DNA of the CDR3 is TGTGCCAGCAGCGCAAGAATCACTAGTAAAGGTTGGGAGACCCAGTACTTC. This encodes CASSARITSKGWETQYF.